This T cell receptor (beta chain) was captured in a study of regulatory T cells in long-lasting Graves disease. Findings and caveats of the study: Among the persistent patients, 2,741 public clonotypes were shared, more than the 950 to 1,000 shared among new patients.

There are many counts of this clonotype. Antigen unknown. The length of the CDR3 is 13 residues. The germline V and J ends were trimmed by 2 bases and 1 base, with 5 bases remaining between them. CDR1 and CDR2 (germline): MNHEY, SVGEGT. Investigators prepared the TCR beta libraries by applying iRepertoire HTBI primers and Arm-PCR of CDR3 regions. TCRdb used MiXCR to reprocess the multiplex PCR reads, holding one entry per CDR3 protein. The profile shows hundreds of thousands of distinct CDR3 sequences, 15% to 20% of them singletons. Time point: newly diagnosed GD, antithyroid drugs for less than 3 months. With RNA extracted from PBMCs as input, the TCR library was made. These data also featured in a second study, about T cells in Graves' hyperthyroidism and ophthalmopathy.

The sequencing here drew on peripheral blood mononuclear cells (PBMCs), taken at new diagnosis, from a patient treated with antithyroid drugs. The TCR originated in a woman aged 35-60 years with Graves disease. This chain connects TRBV6-2 or TRBV6-3 to TRBJ2-5; D remains ambiguous. The CDR3 sequence is CASSYSPQETQYF. CDR3 bases: TGTGCCAGCAGTTACAGCCCCCAAGAGACCCAGTACTTC.